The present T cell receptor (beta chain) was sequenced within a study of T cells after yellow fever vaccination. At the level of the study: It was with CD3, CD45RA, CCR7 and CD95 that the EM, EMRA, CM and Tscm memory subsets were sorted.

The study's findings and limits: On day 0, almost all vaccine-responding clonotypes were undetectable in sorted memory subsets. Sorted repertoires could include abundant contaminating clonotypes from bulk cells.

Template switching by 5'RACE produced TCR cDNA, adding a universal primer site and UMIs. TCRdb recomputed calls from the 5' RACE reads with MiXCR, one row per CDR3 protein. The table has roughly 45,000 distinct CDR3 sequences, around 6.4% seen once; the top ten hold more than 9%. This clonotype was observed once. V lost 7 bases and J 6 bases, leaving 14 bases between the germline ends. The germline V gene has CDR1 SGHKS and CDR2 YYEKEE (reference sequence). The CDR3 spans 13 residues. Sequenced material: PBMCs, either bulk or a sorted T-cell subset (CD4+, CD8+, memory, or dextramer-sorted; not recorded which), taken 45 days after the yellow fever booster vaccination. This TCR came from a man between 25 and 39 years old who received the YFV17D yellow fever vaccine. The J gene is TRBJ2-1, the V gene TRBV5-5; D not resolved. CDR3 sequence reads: CASGPGLGNEQFF. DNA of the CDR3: TGTGCCAGCGGCCCTGGGTTGGGCAATGAGCAGTTCTTC.